This T cell receptor (beta chain) comes out of a study of OX40 agonist ivuxolimab in advanced cancers. About the study: Ivuxolimab is an agonistic anti-OX40 (CD134) antibody, and patients were treated with it. The diagnoses of dose-escalation patients were hepatocellular carcinoma, melanoma, renal cell or head and neck cancer. Study results and caveats: Expanded clones were, on average, more numerous among CD8+ T cells than CD4+.

As regards this clone: Its target is unknown.

The protocol was immunoSEQ multiplex PCR, while the TCRdb copy is restricted to in-frame clones and leaves out a portion. The sample lists some 71,000 clones, 84% occurring once. The J segment lost 4 bases and the V segment lost 0 bases, leaving 10 bases of the junction unmatched. The germline CDR1 and CDR2 sequences are LNHNV and YYDKDF (reference sequence). The CDR3 is 18 amino acids. Peripheral blood came from all dose cohorts at three timepoints. The material was CD4+ or CD8+ T cells sorted from blood, obtained in a trial of the OX40 agonist ivuxolimab. The clonotype originates from an adult with an advanced solid tumor such as melanoma, head and neck, liver or kidney cancer. This sequence joins TRBV15 and TRBJ2-2; 8 nucleotides line up with TRBD2. The CDR3 DNA reads as TGTGCCACCAGCAGAGATCACCCCAGCGGGAGTCCCACCGGGGAGCTGTTTTTT. Translated, it gives CATSRDHPSGSPTGELFF.